The 3 T cell receptor beta chains below come from one sample, sequenced in a study of T cell clones after liver transplantation. Measured with immunoSEQ multiplex PCR; TCRdb has only the in-frame clones, and not every one. The profile shows some 15,000 clones, approximately 81% of them singletons. The sample consisted of CD8+ T cells from blood, taken around 48 months after liver transplant. The receptors shown here come from a human patient who received a liver transplant. Some of the T cells might come from the graft donor.

CDR3 region: CASSLTWTEAFF. The CDR3 DNA follows: TGTGCCAGCAGCTTAACTTGGACTGAAGCTTTCTTT. This rearrangement joins TRBV7-3 to TRBJ1-1, with D uncertain. The V end was cut by 0 bases, the J end by 5 bases, with 4 bases between. This CDR3 contains 12 residues. Germline CDR1 SGHTA, CDR2 FQGTGA.

J is TRBJ1-5 and V is TRBV4-1; D ambiguous. The CDR3 covers 13 residues. The V gene lost 5 bases and the J gene lost 7 bases, with 12 bases spanning the gap. Per germline, CDR1 MGHRA and CDR2 YSYEKL. The CDR3 region is CASSSGLTQPQHF. In DNA form, the CDR3 reads TGCGCCAGCAGCAGCGGGCTTACCCAGCCCCAGCATTTT.

The chain has TRBV6-5 and TRBJ1-6; no clear D gene. Germline-derived CDR1 and CDR2 are MNHEY and SVGAGI. V dropped 0 bases and J dropped 10 bases, with 7 bases sitting between them. The CDR3 is made up of 13 amino acids. The CDR3 protein is CASSYSKWSPLHF. The CDR3 bases are TGTGCCAGCAGTTACTCGAAGTGGTCACCCCTCCACTTT.